The sequence of this T cell receptor (beta chain) was determined in a study of blood T cell repertoires in COVID-19. Overall study: From the United States, Italy and Spain came samples of acute and convalescent COVID-19.

The CDR3 loop spans 15 amino acids. The V end lost 6 bases, the J end lost 3 bases, and 15 bases lay between the germline ends. Germline CDR1 is MNHEY and CDR2 is SVGAGI. Sequencing used immunoSEQ multiplex PCR; TCRdb keeps in-frame clones, though not all of them. The sample has about 14,000 clones; 84% are singletons. The genes are TRBV6-5 and TRBJ2-1; D possibly corresponds to TRBD1 (5 bases). The sample comprised peripheral blood. The TCR sequence derives from a man aged 45-65 years with active COVID-19. The CDR3 here is CASSAEGVIYNEQFF. DNA of the CDR3: TGTGCCAGCAGCGCCGAAGGGGTCATCTACAATGAGCAGTTCTTC.